Listed below are T cell receptor beta chains from one sample, sequenced in a study of blood T cells in healthy people across ages. Via MiXCR, TCRdb re-called the 5' RACE reads, giving one row per CDR3 protein. The data hold hundreds of thousands of distinct CDR3 sequences, with about three fifths observed a single time. Sequenced material: blood. The receptors were sampled from a man aged 25-40 years in good health. Both conserved end residues are part of each CDR3. A D gene is named only where the DNA matches it firmly. Size tells how often a clone was seen (once, few, many) or the class of an expanded clone, and some rows leave it out.

D	J	V	size	DNA	CDR3
TRBD1	TRBJ2-5	TRBV10-3	once	TGTGCCATCAGTGAGTCGACCGGGACAGGGCAAGAGACCCAGTACTTC	CAISESTGTGQETQYF
NA	TRBJ1-1	TRBV7-9	NA	TGTGCCAGCAGCTCTATAAAGGGGGGGGCGGCTGAAGCTTTCTTT	CASSSIKGGAAEAFF
NA	TRBJ2-1	TRBV15	NA	TGTGCCACCGGGGCCTATAGTGAGCAGTTCTTC	CATGAYSEQFF
NA	TRBJ2-1	TRBV4-1	NA	TGCGCCAGCAGCCAAGTCTATAACTCCTACAATGAGCAGTTCTTC	CASSQVYNSYNEQFF
TRBD2	TRBJ2-7	TRBV27	NA	TGTGCCAGCGCCCCCGGGAGGGGCCACAGCTCCTACGAGCAGTACTTC	CASAPGRGHSSYEQYF
NA	TRBJ2-6	TRBV20-1	NA	TGCAGTGCTCCGAAAGGTTTCACCTCTGGGGCCAACGTCCTGACTTTC	CSAPKGFTSGANVLTF
TRBD1	TRBJ2-1	TRBV29-1	NA	TGCAGCGTTGTAGGTCCGACAGGGAAGGCCAATGAGCAGTTCTTC	CSVVGPTGKANEQFF
NA	TRBJ2-1	TRBV29-1	NA	TGCAGCGTTGGCGGGTTCAATGAGCAGTTCTTC	CSVGGFNEQFF
NA	TRBJ1-1	TRBV6-1	NA	TGTGCCAGCAGTGAAAGTTTTTGGGCAGACGAAGCTTTCTTT	CASSESFWADEAFF
NA	TRBJ2-3	TRBV2	NA	TGTGCCAGCAGTGAACCCCGGGACGGCAATACGCAGTATTTT	CASSEPRDGNTQYF
TRBD2	TRBJ2-5	TRBV29-1	few	TGCAGCGTTGAGGGGGGACTAGCGGGAGTTTTGCTTTCCCAAGAGACCCAGTACTTC	CSVEGGLAGVLLSQETQYF
NA	TRBJ2-5	TRBV3-1	NA	TGTGCCAGCAGCCTTCACCGGGCGCGTGAGCAGTACTTC	CASSLHRAREQYF
TRBD1	TRBJ2-1	TRBV15	NA	TGTGCCACCAGCAGAGTAGGACCGCGGACAGGCGCCTACAATGAGCAGTTCTTC	CATSRVGPRTGAYNEQFF
NA	TRBJ2-3	TRBV7-9	NA	TGTGCCAGCAGCTCGCGATGGACGGCGGATACGCAGTATTTT	CASSSRWTADTQYF
NA	TRBJ1-1	TRBV20-1	NA	TGCAGTGCTAGAATGGGGCAGCGGAACACTGAAGCTTTCTTT	CSARMGQRNTEAFF
NA	TRBJ1-1	TRBV20-1	once	TGCAGTGCTAGAAAACAGGCGTTGAACACTGAAGCTTTCTTT	CSARKQALNTEAFF
TRBD2	TRBJ2-5	TRBV7-9	NA	TGTGCCAGCAGCTTAGGCCAAGCGGGAGGAATTATTGAGACCCAGTACTTC	CASSLGQAGGIIETQYF
NA	TRBJ2-5	TRBV27	NA	TGTGCCAGCAGTTTATCGTTAGCTCCTACGAGTCCCCAGTACTTC	CASSLSLAPTSPQYF
TRBD2	TRBJ2-7	TRBV7-2	many	TGTGCCAGCAGCTTAGCCCTAGCGGGGGACGAGCAGTACTTC	CASSLALAGDEQYF
NA	TRBJ2-7	TRBV10-3	NA	TGTGCCGTAGAGGGGGGAGATACCGGGACGCCGTCCTACGAGCAGTACTTC	CAVEGGDTGTPSYEQYF
TRBD1	TRBJ1-2	TRBV20-1	few	TGCAGTGCTCGGGACAGTTTTTATGGCTACACCTTC	CSARDSFYGYTF
NA	TRBJ1-5	TRBV5-6	once	TGTGCCAGCAGCTTAGGGCTAACCGGGAATCAGCCCCAGCATTTT	CASSLGLTGNQPQHF
TRBD1	TRBJ2-5	TRBV4-3	few	TGCGCCAGCAGCCCTTTCAGGGGGCGAGGAGAGACCCAGTACTTC	CASSPFRGRGETQYF
TRBD1	TRBJ2-1	TRBV7-9	NA	TGTGCCAGCAGCCCACAAGGGGGCGGTCTCTCCTACAATGAGCAGTTCTTC	CASSPQGGGLSYNEQFF
TRBD1	TRBJ1-1	TRBV29-1	NA	TGCAGCGTTGAGGGAACGGACAGGCTTACTACTTACACTGAAGCTTTCTTT	CSVEGTDRLTTYTEAFF
NA	TRBJ1-6	TRBV12-3/TRBV12-4	few	TGTGCCAGCAGTCTAGGGGCTCCTTCACCCCTCCACTTT	CASSLGAPSPLHF
NA	TRBJ2-7	TRBV4-3	NA	TGCGCCAGCAGCCAAGCCCGTCGTAGGCCCTACGAGCAGTACTTC	CASSQARRRPYEQYF
TRBD2	TRBJ2-1	TRBV24-1	NA	TGTGCCACCAGTGACCCGGGACTAGCGCCCCCGGAGCAGTTCTTC	CATSDPGLAPPEQFF
NA	TRBJ2-1	TRBV2	once	TGTGCCATCGCTACCGCGGTTCTCAGTGAGCAGTTCTTC	CAIATAVLSEQFF
TRBD1	TRBJ2-1	TRBV11-1	NA	TGTGCCAGCAGCCCGACGGGACAGTCATACAATGAGCAGTTCTTC	CASSPTGQSYNEQFF
TRBD1	TRBJ2-7	TRBV6-2/TRBV6-3	few	TGTGCCAGCAGTTACGGGGGGACAGGGTCCTACGAGCAGTACTTC	CASSYGGTGSYEQYF
NA	TRBJ2-1	TRBV11-2	NA	TGTGCCAGCAGCTTAATAGTCGGGACCGCATACAATGAGCAGTTCTTC	CASSLIVGTAYNEQFF
NA	TRBJ2-3	TRBV9	NA	TGTGCCAGCAGGGGAGTTCTCACAGATACGCAGTATTTT	CASRGVLTDTQYF
NA	TRBJ2-3	TRBV28	NA	TGTGCCAGCAGTCGAGCGGAGGGGCAGTATTTT	CASSRAEGQYF
NA	TRBJ2-7	TRBV20-1	NA	TGCAGTGCTAAGGGCAGATTCTCCTACGAGCAGTACTTC	CSAKGRFSYEQYF
NA	TRBJ2-7	TRBV6-1	NA	TGTGCCAGCAGGGACAGCTTAGGCTCCTACGAGCAGTACTTC	CASRDSLGSYEQYF
TRBD1	TRBJ2-3	TRBV7-2	few	TGTGCCAGCAGCCCGGGACAGACACAAGATACGCAGTATTTT	CASSPGQTQDTQYF
NA	TRBJ2-1	TRBV29-1	NA	TGCAGCGTTGAAGAACGCCGGGATTATGAGCAGTTCTTC	CSVEERRDYEQFF
TRBD2	TRBJ2-1	TRBV5-1	once	TGCGCCAGCGCGCTGACTAGCGGGCCACAAGAGACCCAGTTCTTC	CASALTSGPQETQFF
NA	TRBJ2-1	TRBV10-3	NA	TGTGCCATCAGTGAGGACCTAAGGGATGAGCAGTTCTTC	CAISEDLRDEQFF
TRBD1	TRBJ1-2	TRBV7-2	NA	TGTGCCAGCAGCTTAGATGAGGACAGGATAGTCGGCGGCTACACCTTC	CASSLDEDRIVGGYTF
NA	TRBJ1-2	TRBV25-1	NA	TGTGCCAGCAGTGATTTTGGTGGCTACACCTTC	CASSDFGGYTF
TRBD2	TRBJ2-3	TRBV5-1	NA	TGCGCCAGCAGCTCCGGGACTAGCGGGTACACAGATACGCAGTATTTT	CASSSGTSGYTDTQYF
TRBD1	TRBJ2-7	TRBV7-9	few	TGTGCCAGCAGCGGGGGGACAGGGGGCAATCACAACGAGCAGTACTTC	CASSGGTGGNHNEQYF
TRBD2	TRBJ2-7	TRBV29-1	once	TGCAGCGCCGGGAGGGAGGGAGCAGAGACCCGGTACTTC	CSAGREGAETRYF
NA	TRBJ2-1	TRBV7-2	NA	TGTGCCAGCAGCTATTATATCTCTAATGAGCAGTTCTTC	CASSYYISNEQFF
TRBD1	TRBJ2-3	TRBV12-3/TRBV12-4	NA	TGTGCCAGCAGTCAGGGACAGGGTAGACCAGATACGCAGTATTTT	CASSQGQGRPDTQYF
TRBD2	TRBJ2-7	TRBV20-1	few	TGCAGTGCACAAACTAGCGGGGGGTCCTACGAGCAGTACTTC	CSAQTSGGSYEQYF
NA	TRBJ2-7	TRBV20-1	few	TGCAGTGCCATACCAGGGACTGCCAGCTCCTACGAGCAGTACTTC	CSAIPGTASSYEQYF
NA	TRBJ2-7	TRBV20-1	once	TGCAGTCAAGCTAGGGGGGACGAGCAGTACTTC	CSQARGDEQYF
NA	TRBJ1-1	TRBV5-1	NA	TGCGCCAGCAGCTTCGAAGGGGGGCCGGTGAACACTGAAGCTTTCTTT	CASSFEGGPVNTEAFF
NA	TRBJ2-3	TRBV12-3/TRBV12-4	few	TGTGCCAGCAGCCGGGACACAATGGGGAATACGCAGTATTTT	CASSRDTMGNTQYF
TRBD1	TRBJ2-7	TRBV9	once	TGTGCCAGCAGCGTAGGAGGGACAGGGGTCTACGAGCAGTACTTC	CASSVGGTGVYEQYF